This paragraph reports one T cell receptor (beta chain). Preparation of the TCRbeta library used unique molecular identifiers. TCRdb reprocessed the PCR reads with MiXCR, giving one entry per CDR3 protein. The sample carries about 600,000 distinct CDR3 sequences, 13% recorded once. The sample belongs to a study of T-cell reconstitution after alpha-beta-depleted transplantation in children. This sequence originates from a male patient between 5 and 17 years old who had a stem cell transplant for acute myeloid leukemia, so the T cells may come from the graft donor. This material consisted of PBMCs, mostly from graft donor cells, taken 360 days after TCRalphabeta/CD19-depleted stem cell transplant.

This CDR3 reads CAISLAGVPTDTQYF. Here the CDR3 DNA reads TGTGCCATCAGTCTAGCGGGCGTACCCACAGATACGCAGTATTTT. The chain carries TRBV10-3 and TRBJ2-3; 8 bases line up with TRBD2. From germline, CDR1 is ENHRY and CDR2 SYGVKD. After removal of 5 bases from V and 2 bases from J, the junction contained 6 bases not matched to a gene. The CDR3 has 15 residues.